This T cell receptor (beta chain) was identified in a study of neoadjuvant anti-PD-1 for oral cavity cancer. Background on the study: Patients mostly received three to four biweekly nivolumab doses at 3 mg/kg before surgery. General observations from the study: Each response group had just a few patients in TCR analyses.

Documented time point: after neoadjuvant nivolumab, at surgical resection. Patients had newly diagnosed, untreated stage II-IVA oral cavity squamous cell carcinoma. Per the germline V gene, CDR1 is SGHNT and CDR2 is YYREEE (reference sequence). Trimming stripped 7 bases from V and 4 bases from J, with 18 bases between. The length of the CDR3 is 15 residues. Using immunoSEQ multiplex PCR, the repertoire was profiled, and TCRdb retains in-frame clones only, with some absent. The profile shows about 13,000 clones, about 73% of them singletons. As to this clone: Its matching antigen is unknown.

Sequences were derived from PBMCs, sampled after nivolumab (anti-PD-1) treatment. The TCR comes from a person aged 35 to 85 with oral cavity squamous cell carcinoma. The J gene is TRBJ2-1, the V gene TRBV5-4; possibly TRBD2 for D (5 bases). In DNA, the CDR3 is TGTGCCAGCGGCCCTGTCGGGTCGGGGTACAATGAGCAGTTCTTC. Translated: CASGPVGSGYNEQFF.